This T cell receptor beta chain emerged from a study of blood T cells in healthy people across ages. Study outcomes and limitations: Samples with more naive T cells showed higher observed beta diversity. Considered underestimates were the diversity estimates obtained from one million T cells.

Per-sample yields of isolated PBMCs were at least 6 million. As concerns this clonotype: Its antigen is not identified.

Sample-barcoded 5' priming and a J-beta primer mix drove a second PCR of 7 to 11 cycles. TCRdb reanalysed the 5' RACE reads using MiXCR and keeps one entry per CDR3 protein. The sample consists of 580,000 or so distinct CDR3 sequences, 45% to 55% of them appearing once. This CDR3 spans 14 amino acids. This clonotype was sampled from an elderly man in good health. This rearrangement joins TRBV21-1 to TRBJ1-2; the table names TRBD1, a call not compared with the DNA. TRBV21-1 is a pseudogene. The sequenced sample was blood. The CDR3 spells CASAGTGEMHGYTF. CDR3 DNA: TGTGCCAGTGCCGGGACAGGGGAAATGCATGGCTACACCTTC.